The rows below give T cell receptor beta chains drawn from one sample of a study of blood T cell repertoires in COVID-19. Clones were read by immunoSEQ multiplex PCR, and TCRdb kept only the in-frame ones, dropping some. The sample shows roughly 190,000 clones, about 85% of them seen only once. The specimen sequenced was peripheral blood. The receptors stem from a woman in her 70s with COVID-19, enrolled during active disease. Both conserved end residues are part of each CDR3. Fields, in order: J gene, clone size, V gene, D gene, CDR3 DNA, CDR3 protein. D genes are given only for firm matches. Some rows mark clone size as missing; the rest say once, few, many or name a class of expanded clone.

TRBJ2-1,-,TRBV15,-,TGTGCCACCGGAAAGGGGCCTAACTACAATGAGCAGTTCTTC,CATGKGPNYNEQFF
TRBJ2-5,-,TRBV20-1,-,TGCAGTGCTACTGACGGACGAGGCGGGGAGACCCAGTACTTC,CSATDGRGGETQYF
TRBJ1-1,-,TRBV30,-,TGTGCCTGGAGTGTAACCCGAGGGAACACTGAAGCTTTCTTT,CAWSVTRGNTEAFF
TRBJ2-5,-,TRBV5-1,-,TGCGCCAGCAGCTTGGCTGACTCAGAGACCCAGTACTTC,CASSLADSETQYF
TRBJ1-5,-,TRBV28,-,TGTGCCAGCAGTTTCTTCCCGGACAGTCAAAGTGGGCCCCAGCATTTT,CASSFFPDSQSGPQHF
TRBJ1-6,-,TRBV27,TRBD1,TGTGCCAGCAGTTTAAGGGACAGGCCCTCCTATAATTCACCCCTCCACTTT,CASSLRDRPSYNSPLHF
TRBJ1-1,-,TRBV5-5,-,TGTGCCAGCAGCTTGATCCGGGACACTGAAGCTTTCTTT,CASSLIRDTEAFF
TRBJ1-3,-,TRBV27,TRBD1,TGTGCCACCCGAAACACAGGGGCTGGAAACACCATATATTTT,CATRNTGAGNTIYF
TRBJ1-5,-,TRBV6-5,-,TGTGCCAGCAGTTACTCCGCCCGGCAGCCCCAGCATTTT,CASSYSARQPQHF
TRBJ1-3,-,TRBV6-1,TRBD1,TGTGCCAGCAGTGAGCGACAGGGGAGCGGAGGAAACACCATATATTTT,CASSERQGSGGNTIYF
TRBJ2-4,-,TRBV28,-,TGTGCCAGCAGCATAGAAATAGCCAAAAACATTCAGTACTTC,CASSIEIAKNIQYF
TRBJ1-2,-,TRBV19,-,TGTGCCAGTAATAAAGACAAGGAGCTGGCTGGCTACACCTTC,CASNKDKELAGYTF
TRBJ2-5,-,TRBV7-9,TRBD2,TGTGCCAGCAGCTTAGCGGCGGGAGTTGGGACCCAGTACTTC,CASSLAAGVGTQYF
TRBJ2-1,-,TRBV2,TRBD2,TGTGCCAGCAGTGAGCTAGCGGGGGGCCTCCCTCGCTACAATGAGCAGTTCTTC,CASSELAGGLPRYNEQFF
TRBJ1-3,-,TRBV9,-,TGTGCCAGCAGCCCAGGTCCTAACTCTGGAAACACCATATATTTT,CASSPGPNSGNTIYF
TRBJ2-7,-,TRBV19,-,TGTGCCAGTAGTAACAACCCTGGCAGGGGATGGGAGCAGTACTTC,CASSNNPGRGWEQYF
TRBJ1-2,-,TRBV18,TRBD1,TGTGCCAGCTCACCCAACCGCGGACAGGGGGACTATGGCTACACCTTC,CASSPNRGQGDYGYTF
TRBJ2-7,-,TRBV2,-,TGTGCCAGCAGTGAAGAAGCGCACCTCTACGAGCAGTACTTC,CASSEEAHLYEQYF
TRBJ1-3,-,TRBV7-3,-,TGTGCCAGCAGCTTAACGGGGGCGCGAGGAAACACCATATATTTT,CASSLTGARGNTIYF
TRBJ2-5,-,TRBV11-2,TRBD2,TGTGCCAGCAGCTCTAGGACTAGCGGGGTCCAAGAGACCCAGTACTTC,CASSSRTSGVQETQYF
TRBJ2-1,-,TRBV5-5,TRBD2,TGTGCCAGCAGCTTGTATCCCGGGACTAGCGGGAGGAATGAGCAGTTCTTC,CASSLYPGTSGRNEQFF
TRBJ1-2,-,TRBV19,TRBD1,TGTGCCAGTAGTCGCTCGGGGACAGACTATGGCTACACCTTC,CASSRSGTDYGYTF
TRBJ1-2,few,TRBV7-3,-,TGTGCCAGCAGCTTAAATTCAGGGTCCAGCTATGGCTACACCTTC,CASSLNSGSSYGYTF
TRBJ2-3,-,TRBV30,TRBD2,TGTGCCTGGATCAGGACTAGCGGGAGGACAGATACGCAGTATTTT,CAWIRTSGRTDTQYF
TRBJ1-2,-,TRBV25-1,TRBD1,TGTGCCAGCAGTGAACAGGGGGACTGGGGCTACACCTTC,CASSEQGDWGYTF
TRBJ2-2,-,TRBV10-3,-,TGTGCCACGGGCGGAGCCCAGGGAGGCACCGGGGAGCTGTTTTTT,CATGGAQGGTGELFF
TRBJ1-5,-,TRBV19,-,TGCGCCAGTACCCCCAACAGGGTAGATCAGCCCCAGCATTTT,CASTPNRVDQPQHF
TRBJ2-5,few,TRBV9,TRBD2,TGTGCCAGCAGCGCGACTAGCGGGGGGCCTGAAGAGACCCAGTACTTC,CASSATSGGPEETQYF